The 9 T cell receptor beta chains in this list originate from one sample, sequenced in a study of T cell repertoires in cytomegalovirus infection (dated by TCRdb to between 2017 and 2020). What these receptors recognize is not known. The sequencer listed for this sample is Illumina HiSeq 1500. TCRdb's own reprocessing of the public reads used fastp at Q25 and MiXCR and kept productive beta chains. Merged by CDR3 protein, the rows form single entries marked with the most common genes and DNA. This sample has around 900,000 distinct CDR3 sequences in its table, and about 33% of those were observed once. 13% of the sample is held by the ten biggest clonotypes. According to the study, the label for this sample's treatment or condition signals: in vitro stimulation with specific CMV peptide epitopes to enrich CMV-specific T cells. Sample: cultured CD8+ T cells from PBMCs, taken from culture after CMV antigen stimulation. All receptors come from a human donor in good health (CMV status not recorded). Some clones in this sample may be carry-over from other donors' samples.

This clonotype was seen once. V gene TRBV6-1 combines with J gene TRBJ1-5, with 8 bases lining up with TRBD1. In germline, CDR1 is MNHNS, CDR2 SASEGT. The ends lost 7 bases at V and 4 bases at J; junction bases unmatched: 6. This CDR3 spans 14 amino acids. The CDR3 region has the DNA TGTGCCAGCACCAAACAGGGGGGGAATCAGCCCCAGCATTTT. Residues: CASTKQGGNQPQHF.

The V and J genes are TRBV20-1 and TRBJ2-7, with TRBD1 as a possible D gene (6 bases). Germline values: CDR1 DFQATT, CDR2 SNEGSKA (reference sequence). V lost 2 bases and J lost 0, with 14 bases in between. The CDR3 covers 15 residues. The CDR3 here is CSARPRQALSYEQYF. Here the CDR3 DNA reads TGCAGTGCTAGACCCCGACAGGCCCTCTCCTACGAGCAGTACTTC.

This clonotype has only a few counts. The J gene is TRBJ1-2, the V gene TRBV24-1; 9 bases are shared with TRBD1. The CDR3 extends over 15 amino acids. Trimming took 4 bases from V and 3 from J; bases not matched to a gene: 5. CDR1 KGHDR and CDR2 SFDVKD come from the germline V gene. The CDR3 loop is CATSDHRGRDYGYTF. As DNA, the CDR3 is TGTGCCACCAGTGACCACAGGGGGCGCGACTATGGCTACACCTTC.

In its sample, this clonotype was seen many times. This chain uses TRBV7-9 with TRBJ2-5, with a weak D call TRBD1 (5 bases). The CDR3 totals 12 residues. Germline loops: CDR1 SEHNR, CDR2 FQNEAQ (reference sequence). Trimming removed 8 bases at V and 2 bases at J, with 9 bases between. The CDR3 nucleotides read TGTGCCAGCCGTACAGGACAAGAGACCCAGTACTTC. Protein: CASRTGQETQYF.

The CDR3 protein is CASSLGRKKNYGYTF. Written as DNA, the CDR3 is TGTGCCAGCAGTTTGGGCAGGAAAAAGAACTATGGCTACACCTTC. The chain employs TRBV27 and TRBJ1-2, with D uncertain. There are 15 residues in the CDR3. Deletions cut 3 bases from V and 2 bases from J, with 13 bases between. The germline CDR1 and CDR2 sequences are MNHEY and SMNVEV (reference sequence).

This clonotype has only a few counts. V usage is TRBV28 and J usage is TRBJ1-5; no clear D. Trimming shortened V by 2 bases and J by 6 bases, and 14 bases separated the two germline ends. This CDR3 is built from 15 residues. Germline assignment: CDR1 MDHEN and CDR2 SYDVKM. The CDR3 loop is CASSLSSGRGQPQHF. In nucleotides, the CDR3 is TGTGCCAGCAGTTTAAGCTCCGGGCGGGGTCAGCCCCAGCATTTT. The full variable domain, completed using reference TRBV28 and TRBJ1-5, is DVKVTQSSRYLVKRTGEKVFLECVQDMDHENMFWYRQDPGLGLRLIYFSYDVKMKEKGDIPEGYSVSREKKERFSLILESASTNQTSMYLCASSLSSGRGQPQHFGDGTRLSIL.

This clonotype was seen repeatedly, ten times or more. The chain carries TRBV7-2 and TRBJ1-3, with D hard to call. The V and J ends lost 2 bases and 2 bases respectively, with 10 bases between them. The CDR3 extends over 15 amino acids. Per germline, CDR1 SGHTA and CDR2 FQGNSA. The CDR3: CASSLWWFAGNTIYF. In nucleotides, the CDR3 is TGTGCCAGCAGCTTATGGTGGTTTGCTGGAAACACCATATATTTT.

V is TRBV7-8 and J is TRBJ2-3, with D tentatively TRBD1 (5 bases). The CDR3 is 14 amino acids. Germline CDR1 is SGHVS and CDR2 is FQNEAQ. With 1 base removed from V and 5 bases from J, the gap between germline ends came to 10 bases. The CDR3 is CASSLVGVQDTQYF. The CDR3 DNA sequence: TGTGCCAGCAGCTTAGTAGGGGTTCAAGATACGCAGTATTTT.

This chain uses TRBV7-9 with TRBJ2-3; D is undetermined. Germline CDR1 and CDR2: SEHNR and FQNEAQ (reference sequence). This CDR3 is built from 12 residues. With 2 bases removed from V and 5 bases from J, the gap between germline ends came to 5 bases. This CDR3 is CASSLLVDTQYF. The CDR3 nucleotides are TGTGCCAGCAGCTTACTAGTAGATACGCAGTATTTT.